The present entry profiles one TCR beta chain with its context. There are a few counts of this clonotype. Its antigen remains unidentified. No quality values exist for individual bases; no much larger clone is one base distant. The data were taken from a study of T cell repertoires in cytomegalovirus infection (dated by TCRdb to the late 2010s). Context from the whole study: Alongside well-studied HLA-B-restricted epitopes, the peptide stimulations were aimed at recently identified HLA-C-restricted CMV epitopes, whose presentation resists viral immunomodulation. Donor HLA type was relevant to the analysis, as public TCR beta signatures indicated carriage of CMV infection together with the matching HLA type. Results the study describes overall, beyond this receptor: The ex vivo response was dominated by HLA-C-restricted CMV-specific TCR beta clonotypes, which also provided the single most frequent clonotype in two of eight donors. In both this cohort and an independent cohort of a few hundred donors, the cumulative frequency of public TCR beta family members distinguished carriers of CMV infection plus the relevant HLA type.

The treatment or condition label for this specimen denotes: in vitro stimulation with specific CMV peptide epitopes to enrich CMV-specific T cells. The CDR1 and CDR2 encoded by the germline V gene are SGHAT and FQNNGV. The CDR3 spans 14 residues, from the cysteine through the phenylalanine. CDR3 DNA only is kept here, 42 bases in frame from base 1. A distance of 13 bases separates the germline ends of V and J, which lose 6 bases and 1 base respectively. Instrument on record: Illumina HiSeq 1500. TCRdb reanalyzed the raw reads on its own, using fastp at Q25 for trimming and MiXCR for clone calling, and kept in-frame beta chains. Entries that share a CDR3 protein sequence are merged under the most common genes and DNA. Counted in this sample were about 83,000 distinct CDR3 sequences; 45% to 55% of them appeared once. More than 85% of the sample is taken by the ten largest.

This material consisted of CD8+ T cells from cultured PBMCs, taken from culture after CMV antigen stimulation. The clonotype originates from a human donor in good health (CMV status not recorded). Some clones in this sample may be carry-over from other donors' samples. The V and J genes are TRBV11-2 and TRBJ2-7; the D gene identity is not certain. The nucleotides are TGTGCCAGCAGTCCCAGCTATCCTTCCTACGAGCAGTACTTC. Its translation reads: CASSPSYPSYEQYF. The CDR3, completed at both ends by the reference TRBV11-2 and TRBJ2-7 genes, gives the full variable domain EAGVAQSPRYKIIEKRQSVAFWCNPISGHATLYWYQQILGQGPKLLIQFQNNGVVDDSQLPKDRFSAERLKGVDSTLKIQPAKLEDSAVYLCASSPSYPSYEQYFGPGTRLTVT.